The clone carrying this TCR beta chain was recorded once. Seattle enrolled patients during active infection and tracked them longitudinally. Per the authors' pipeline: How many nucleated cells were present was estimated from reference gene primer amplification. Sequencing used immunoSEQ multiplex PCR; TCRdb keeps in-frame clones, though not all of them. V, J and clone size were drawn from that table, and D and trimming were deduced from the DNA. The sample lists around 150,000 clones; about 88% were seen once. The length of the CDR3 is 16 residues. The germline CDR1 and CDR2 sequences are MNHEY and SMNVEV (reference sequence). V shed 3 bases, J shed 7 bases, and the junction held 11 bases outside the gene matches. The record originates from a study of blood T cell repertoires in COVID-19. Turning to the study itself: Sources were T cells, B-cell-depleted T cells, or PBMCs; the material itself was cDNA or gDNA.

This chain joins TRBV27 and TRBJ1-5; 8 bases align to TRBD1. Sequenced input: peripheral blood. This TCR derives from a woman aged 55-69 years with COVID-19, enrolled during active disease. CDR3 DNA: TGTGCCAGCAGTTTGTCTCAGGGGGCTGGGGGGCAGCCCCAGCATTTT. Residues: CASSLSQGAGGQPQHF.